These T cell receptor beta chains were read from a single sample in a study of cytomegalovirus exposure and HLA in healthy donors. Assay: immunoSEQ multiplex PCR; the TCRdb copy retains only in-frame clones and omits some. The sample includes fewer than 150,000 clones, about 90% seen only once; the top ten take 7.9%. The sequenced sample was PBMCs. The source is a woman aged 18 to 35 in good health and CMV-seropositive. CDR3s include the opening cysteine and the closing phenylalanine or tryptophan. The D gene is left open where the match is weak. Some rows have no size entry. The others give once, few or many, or a class for an expanded clone.

v_call: TRBV4-1
j_call: TRBJ1-2
d_call: NA
clone_size: NA
cdr3_aa: CASSRQPGYLDYTF
cdr3_nt: TGCGCCAGCAGCCGGCAACCGGGATACCTTGACTACACCTTC

v_call: TRBV15
j_call: TRBJ1-3
d_call: TRBD1
clone_size: NA
cdr3_aa: CATSSRQGFGNTIYF
cdr3_nt: TGTGCCACCAGCTCTCGACAGGGTTTTGGAAACACCATATATTTT

v_call: TRBV28
j_call: TRBJ2-2
d_call: TRBD2
clone_size: NA
cdr3_aa: CASSWLTRGGRNTGELFF
cdr3_nt: TGTGCCAGCAGTTGGCTTACCCGGGGGGGCCGGAACACCGGGGAGCTGTTTTTT

v_call: TRBV5-1
j_call: TRBJ2-7
d_call: NA
clone_size: NA
cdr3_aa: CASSLYRNEQYF
cdr3_nt: TGCGCCAGCAGCCTGTACAGAAACGAGCAGTACTTC

v_call: TRBV5-6
j_call: TRBJ1-5
d_call: NA
clone_size: NA
cdr3_aa: CASSRLERNQPQHF
cdr3_nt: TGTGCCAGCAGTCGCCTCGAGAGAAATCAGCCCCAGCATTTT

v_call: TRBV4-3
j_call: TRBJ2-2
d_call: TRBD2
clone_size: NA
cdr3_aa: CASSQLLATNTGELFF
cdr3_nt: TGCGCCAGCAGCCAGCTACTAGCGACGAACACCGGGGAGCTGTTTTTT

v_call: TRBV7-8
j_call: TRBJ1-1
d_call: NA
clone_size: NA
cdr3_aa: CASSLREVKAEAFF
cdr3_nt: TGTGCCAGCAGCTTAAGGGAGGTGAAAGCTGAAGCTTTCTTT

v_call: TRBV7-8
j_call: TRBJ1-3
d_call: NA
clone_size: NA
cdr3_aa: CASSLTASGNTIYF
cdr3_nt: TGTGCCAGCAGCCTGACAGCCTCTGGAAACACCATATATTTT

v_call: TRBV30
j_call: TRBJ1-2
d_call: NA
clone_size: NA
cdr3_aa: CAWSGLGGGYTF
cdr3_nt: TGTGCCTGGAGTGGACTGGGAGGGGGCTACACCTTC

v_call: TRBV4-1
j_call: TRBJ2-1
d_call: NA
clone_size: NA
cdr3_aa: CASAWTKQGYNEQFF
cdr3_nt: TGCGCCAGCGCTTGGACAAAACAGGGCTACAATGAGCAGTTCTTC

v_call: TRBV6-5
j_call: TRBJ2-1
d_call: TRBD2
clone_size: NA
cdr3_aa: CASRLSGGGYEQFF
cdr3_nt: TGTGCCAGCAGGCTTAGCGGGGGGGGTTATGAGCAGTTCTTC

v_call: TRBV27
j_call: TRBJ1-5
d_call: TRBD1
clone_size: once
cdr3_aa: CASSSPGDRVLGQPQHF
cdr3_nt: TGTGCCAGCAGTTCCCCGGGGGACAGGGTCTTAGGTCAGCCCCAGCATTTT

v_call: TRBV29-1
j_call: TRBJ2-7
d_call: TRBD2
clone_size: NA
cdr3_aa: CSVARTSRTYEQYF
cdr3_nt: TGCAGCGTTGCGCGGACTAGCCGGACCTACGAGCAGTACTTC

v_call: TRBV28
j_call: TRBJ1-3
d_call: NA
clone_size: NA
cdr3_aa: CASSTTGPSSGNTIYF
cdr3_nt: TGTGCCAGCAGTACAACAGGGCCCAGCTCTGGAAACACCATATATTTT

v_call: TRBV7-7
j_call: TRBJ2-1
d_call: TRBD2
clone_size: NA
cdr3_aa: CASSLFTSGLPYNEQFF
cdr3_nt: TGTGCTAGCAGCCTCTTTACTAGCGGTCTTCCGTACAATGAGCAGTTCTTC

v_call: TRBV6-5
j_call: TRBJ2-1
d_call: TRBD1
clone_size: NA
cdr3_aa: CASSYSRDSYNEQFF
cdr3_nt: TGTGCCAGCAGTTACTCGAGGGACAGCTACAATGAGCAGTTCTTC

v_call: TRBV5-6
j_call: TRBJ1-2
d_call: TRBD1
clone_size: NA
cdr3_aa: CASSGRTGGVFYGYTF
cdr3_nt: TGTGCCAGCAGCGGAAGGACAGGGGGAGTTTTCTATGGCTACACCTTC

v_call: TRBV28
j_call: TRBJ2-5
d_call: TRBD2
clone_size: NA
cdr3_aa: CASTLAGEGETQYF
cdr3_nt: TGTGCCAGCACTTTAGCGGGAGAAGGGGAGACCCAGTACTTC

v_call: TRBV28
j_call: TRBJ1-2
d_call: TRBD1
clone_size: NA
cdr3_aa: CASRLDRVVYGYTF
cdr3_nt: TGTGCCAGCAGGCTGGACAGGGTGGTCTATGGCTACACCTTC

v_call: TRBV5-1
j_call: TRBJ2-3
d_call: NA
clone_size: NA
cdr3_aa: CASSLSQSTDTQYF
cdr3_nt: TGCGCCAGCAGCTTGTCCCAGAGCACAGATACGCAGTATTTT

v_call: TRBV28
j_call: TRBJ2-7
d_call: TRBD2
clone_size: NA
cdr3_aa: CASSLELGLGVLF
cdr3_nt: TGTGCCAGCAGTTTAGAATTGGGACTAGGGGTTCTCTTC

v_call: TRBV6-5
j_call: TRBJ2-1
d_call: TRBD2
clone_size: NA
cdr3_aa: CASSPQGLAGAEQFF
cdr3_nt: TGTGCCAGCAGTCCTCAAGGACTAGCGGGAGCTGAGCAGTTCTTC

v_call: TRBV10-3
j_call: TRBJ1-2
d_call: NA
clone_size: NA
cdr3_aa: CAISESSGALNYGYTF
cdr3_nt: TGTGCCATCAGTGAGTCGTCAGGGGCGTTGAACTATGGCTACACCTTC

v_call: TRBV5-1
j_call: TRBJ2-7
d_call: NA
clone_size: NA
cdr3_aa: CASSLFRGSSYEQYF
cdr3_nt: TGCGCCAGCAGCTTGTTTCGGGGGAGCTCCTACGAGCAGTACTTC

v_call: TRBV27
j_call: TRBJ2-7
d_call: NA
clone_size: NA
cdr3_aa: CASSIHPGDYEQYF
cdr3_nt: TGTGCCAGCAGTATCCATCCAGGGGACTACGAGCAGTACTTC

v_call: TRBV9
j_call: TRBJ1-2
d_call: TRBD1
clone_size: NA
cdr3_aa: CASSAAGQGNYGYTF
cdr3_nt: TGTGCCAGCAGCGCGGCTGGACAGGGTAACTATGGCTACACCTTC

v_call: TRBV9
j_call: TRBJ2-7
d_call: TRBD1
clone_size: NA
cdr3_aa: CASSPRQGDEQYF
cdr3_nt: TGTGCCAGCAGCCCCCGGCAGGGGGACGAGCAGTACTTC

v_call: TRBV1
j_call: TRBJ2-7
d_call: NA
clone_size: NA
cdr3_aa: CTSSQDLIDEQYF
cdr3_nt: TGCACCAGCAGCCAAGATCTGATAGACGAGCAGTACTTC

v_call: TRBV2
j_call: TRBJ2-5
d_call: NA
clone_size: NA
cdr3_aa: CASSEALGRGETQYF
cdr3_nt: TGTGCCAGCAGTGAAGCGCTGGGCAGGGGAGAGACCCAGTACTTC

v_call: TRBV6-5
j_call: TRBJ2-7
d_call: NA
clone_size: NA
cdr3_aa: CASSPGWPYEQYF
cdr3_nt: TGTGCCAGCAGTCCCGGGTGGCCCTACGAGCAGTACTTC

v_call: TRBV28
j_call: TRBJ2-1
d_call: NA
clone_size: NA
cdr3_aa: CASFAESNEQFF
cdr3_nt: TGTGCCAGCTTCGCGGAGAGCAATGAGCAGTTCTTC

v_call: TRBV7-2
j_call: TRBJ1-6
d_call: NA
clone_size: NA
cdr3_aa: CASSSNGRGSPLHF
cdr3_nt: TGTGCCAGCAGCTCGAACGGTAGAGGATCACCCCTCCACTTT

v_call: TRBV4-3
j_call: TRBJ1-2
d_call: TRBD1
clone_size: NA
cdr3_aa: CASSQDLQGEYGYTF
cdr3_nt: TGCGCCAGCAGCCAAGATCTGCAGGGGGAGTATGGCTACACCTTC

v_call: TRBV29-1
j_call: TRBJ1-4
d_call: TRBD1
clone_size: NA
cdr3_aa: CSAETGSTQKLFF
cdr3_nt: TGCAGCGCCGAGACAGGGTCTACCCAAAAACTGTTTTTT

v_call: TRBV5-6
j_call: TRBJ1-1
d_call: NA
clone_size: NA
cdr3_aa: CASSLEGRGNTEAFF
cdr3_nt: TGTGCCAGCAGCTTGGAGGGGCGGGGGAACACTGAAGCTTTCTTT

v_call: TRBV21-1
j_call: TRBJ2-5
d_call: NA
clone_size: NA
cdr3_aa: CASRLIREETQYF
cdr3_nt: TGTGCCAGCAGACTAATCAGGGAAGAGACCCAGTACTTC

v_call: TRBV19
j_call: TRBJ2-3
d_call: TRBD2
clone_size: NA
cdr3_aa: CASNPAGGVNTQYF
cdr3_nt: TGTGCCAGTAATCCAGCGGGGGGTGTAAATACGCAGTATTTT

v_call: TRBV18
j_call: TRBJ1-1
d_call: NA
clone_size: NA
cdr3_aa: CASSPAGNPWDTEAFF
cdr3_nt: TGTGCCAGCTCACCGGCCGGGAATCCGTGGGACACTGAAGCTTTCTTT

v_call: TRBV28
j_call: TRBJ2-1
d_call: TRBD2
clone_size: NA
cdr3_aa: CASSLSGEVNEQFF
cdr3_nt: TGTGCCAGCAGTTTAAGCGGGGAGGTGAATGAGCAGTTCTTC

v_call: TRBV5-4
j_call: TRBJ1-6
d_call: TRBD1
clone_size: NA
cdr3_aa: CASSPGGVGRDSPLHF
cdr3_nt: TGTGCCAGCAGCCCAGGGGGCGTAGGACGCGATTCACCCCTCCACTTT

v_call: TRBV6-5
j_call: TRBJ1-5
d_call: TRBD1
clone_size: NA
cdr3_aa: CASRRARDRNQPQHF
cdr3_nt: TGTGCCAGCAGGCGCGCGCGGGACAGAAATCAGCCCCAGCATTTT

v_call: TRBV15
j_call: TRBJ2-5
d_call: TRBD2
clone_size: NA
cdr3_aa: CATSRNSGSGSETQYF
cdr3_nt: TGTGCCACCAGCAGAAATAGCGGGAGTGGATCGGAGACCCAGTACTTC

v_call: TRBV19
j_call: TRBJ2-7
d_call: NA
clone_size: NA
cdr3_aa: CASSIAGLLDPYEQYF
cdr3_nt: TGTGCCAGTAGTATCGCGGGGTTACTTGATCCCTACGAGCAGTACTTC

v_call: TRBV18
j_call: TRBJ1-5
d_call: NA
clone_size: NA
cdr3_aa: CASSPRAGNSNQPQHF
cdr3_nt: TGTGCCAGCTCACCACGAGCAGGCAACAGCAATCAGCCCCAGCATTTT

v_call: TRBV4-1
j_call: TRBJ2-7
d_call: TRBD2
clone_size: NA
cdr3_aa: CASRRTSGTYEQYF
cdr3_nt: TGCGCCAGCAGGCGGACTAGCGGGACCTACGAGCAGTACTTC

v_call: TRBV30
j_call: TRBJ2-2
d_call: TRBD1
clone_size: NA
cdr3_aa: CAWSPGGTETGELFF
cdr3_nt: TGTGCCTGGAGTCCAGGGGGAACTGAAACCGGGGAGCTGTTTTTT

v_call: TRBV6-1
j_call: TRBJ2-2
d_call: NA
clone_size: NA
cdr3_aa: CASSGGPRGGPGELFF
cdr3_nt: TGTGCCAGCAGTGGTGGGCCTAGGGGCGGACCCGGGGAGCTGTTTTTT

v_call: TRBV9
j_call: TRBJ1-2
d_call: TRBD1
clone_size: NA
cdr3_aa: CASRDQGGWDYTF
cdr3_nt: TGTGCCAGCAGAGACCAGGGGGGATGGGACTACACCTTC